These T cell receptor beta chains were read from a single sample in a study of OX40 agonist ivuxolimab in advanced cancers. Produced via immunoSEQ multiplex PCR; TCRdb's table is partial and in-frame only. The sample gives tens of thousands of clones, 70% to 90% of which show up once; 40% to 50% is in the top ten. Sequencing used CD4+ or CD8+ T cells sorted from blood, obtained in a trial of the OX40 agonist ivuxolimab. The receptors here all came from an adult with an advanced solid tumor such as melanoma, head and neck, liver or kidney cancer. CDR3s include the opening cysteine and the closing phenylalanine or tryptophan. D genes are given only for firm matches. The listing skips clone size in some rows; elsewhere it reads once, few, many or a size class.

V	J	D	size	CDR3	DNA
TRBV7-8	TRBJ2-5	TRBD2	NA	CASSSRGGGPSGETQYF	TGTGCCAGCAGCTCCCGGGGCGGGGGACCAAGTGGGGAGACCCAGTACTTC
TRBV11-2	TRBJ2-3	TRBD2	NA	CASSLVLPGLAGVSDTQYF	TGTGCCAGCAGCTTAGTCCTGCCGGGACTAGCGGGGGTCTCAGATACGCAGTATTTT
TRBV29-1	TRBJ2-7	NA	NA	CSVFQREQYF	TGCAGCGTTTTTCAGAGGGAGCAGTACTTC
TRBV4-1	TRBJ1-1	NA	NA	CASSQRGGTEAFF	TGCGCCAGCAGCCAAAGAGGGGGCACTGAAGCTTTCTTT
TRBV29-1	TRBJ2-7	TRBD2	NA	CSVQEAGLAGEAIF	TGCAGCGTCCAAGAAGCGGGACTAGCGGGGGAAGCTATCTTC
TRBV7-8	TRBJ1-4	NA	NA	CASGQLMGRDIQMHTNEKLFF	TGTGCCAGCGGCCAACTAATGGGCAGGGATATCCAGATGCACACTAATGAAAAACTGTTTTTT
TRBV6-4	TRBJ1-5	NA	few	CASSPGGISQHF	TGTGCCAGCAGTCCGGGGGGCATCTCCCAGCATTTT
TRBV5-8	TRBJ1-1	NA	NA	CASSLENRMNTEAFF	TGTGCCAGCAGCTTGGAGAACAGGATGAACACTGAAGCTTTCTTT
TRBV27	TRBJ2-3	TRBD2	NA	CASSFGLAGTDTQYF	TGTGCCAGCAGTTTTGGGCTAGCGGGCACAGATACGCAGTATTTT
TRBV4-1	TRBJ1-2	TRBD1	NA	CASSQGTGGFGYTF	TGCGCCAGCAGCCAAGGGACAGGGGGGTTTGGCTACACCTTC
TRBV7-2	TRBJ2-7	TRBD2	few	CASSLGGGVNEQYF	TGTGCCAGCAGCTTAGGTGGGGGGGTGAACGAGCAGTACTTC
TRBV27	TRBJ2-3	NA	NA	CASSLWDGGGTDTQYF	TGTGCCAGCAGTTTATGGGACGGGGGAGGCACAGATACGCAGTATTTT
TRBV9	TRBJ2-1	TRBD2	NA	CASSPSGGHSYNEQFF	TGTGCCAGCAGTCCTAGCGGGGGGCACTCCTACAATGAGCAGTTCTTC
TRBV6-1	TRBJ2-6	NA	NA	CASDQYSGANVLTF	TGTGCCAGTGATCAGTACTCTGGGGCCAACGTCCTGACTTTC
TRBV5-6	TRBJ2-7	TRBD2	NA	CASSGGDSYEQYF	TGTGCCAGCAGTGGGGGGGATTCCTACGAGCAGTACTTC
TRBV6-4	TRBJ2-7	TRBD1	NA	CASSETGGEQYF	TGTGCCAGCAGTGAAACAGGGGGGGAGCAGTACTTC
TRBV7-8	TRBJ2-1	TRBD1	NA	CASSFRRGSYNEQFF	TGTGCCAGCAGCTTCCGCAGGGGGTCCTACAATGAGCAGTTCTTC
TRBV19	TRBJ2-1	TRBD1	NA	CASSMYRDRGVNEQFF	TGTGCCAGTAGTATGTACCGGGACAGGGGGGTTAATGAGCAGTTCTTC
TRBV28	TRBJ1-2	TRBD1	NA	CASGPDNRGQNYGYTF	TGTGCCAGCGGACCGGATAACAGGGGGCAGAACTATGGCTACACCTTC
TRBV7-9	TRBJ1-4	TRBD1	NA	CASRASGGAGEKLFF	TGTGCCAGCAGGGCCTCAGGGGGCGCAGGCGAAAAACTGTTTTTT